Listed below are T cell receptor beta chains from one sample, sequenced in a study of cytomegalovirus exposure and HLA in healthy donors. Sequencing was performed with immunoSEQ multiplex PCR; in TCRdb, only in-frame clones are kept and a portion is missing. The sample holds roughly 100,000 clones, more than 75% seen once. What was sequenced was PBMCs. The receptor source for this set is a woman aged 40 to 50 in good health and CMV-seronegative. Each CDR3 is given with its conserved first and last residue. A D gene is named only where the DNA matches it firmly. Size is omitted from some rows. Given values are once, few, many or a class for expanded clones.

D | size | J | V | CDR3 | DNA
NA | NA | TRBJ2-1 | TRBV19 | CASSGLTYNEQFF | TGTGCCAGTAGCGGACTTACCTACAATGAGCAGTTCTTC
NA | NA | TRBJ1-1 | TRBV9 | CASSVQGSNTEAFF | TGTGCCAGCAGCGTACAGGGCTCAAACACTGAAGCTTTCTTT
TRBD2 | NA | TRBJ2-3 | TRBV7-2 | CASSLGLAGKSGHTQYF | TGTGCCAGCAGCTTAGGGCTAGCGGGGAAGAGTGGGCATACGCAGTATTTT
NA | few | TRBJ2-5 | TRBV7-2 | CASSLASQISETQYF | TGTGCCAGCAGCTTAGCGAGCCAAATATCAGAGACCCAGTACTTC
NA | NA | TRBJ2-7 | TRBV4-3 | CAISQGRGSSYEPYF | TGCGCCATCAGCCAAGGGCGAGGTAGCTCCTACGAGCCGTACTTC
NA | few | TRBJ2-2 | TRBV5-4 | CASSWGDPLSTGELFF | TGTGCCAGCAGCTGGGGGGACCCCCTATCTACCGGGGAGCTGTTTTTT
NA | NA | TRBJ2-5 | TRBV5-1 | CASSLGAALGETQYF | TGCGCCAGCAGCTTGGGAGCGGCCTTGGGAGAGACCCAGTACTTC
NA | few | TRBJ1-1 | TRBV11-2 | CASSRLSGTEAFF | TGTGCCAGCAGCCGACTCTCCGGGACAGAAGCTTTCTTT
NA | NA | TRBJ1-2 | TRBV14 | CASSQAGGYTF | TGTGCCAGCAGCCAAGCAGGGGGCTACACCTTC
TRBD1 | NA | TRBJ1-4 | TRBV27 | CASSPLAGGNEKLFF | TGTGCCAGCAGTCCCCTGGCAGGGGGGAATGAAAAACTGTTTTTT
NA | NA | TRBJ2-5 | TRBV4-1 | CASSQAGGQGETQYF | TGCGCCAGCAGCCAAGCGGGGGGTCAGGGGGAGACCCAGTACTTC
NA | NA | TRBJ2-1 | TRBV27 | CASMTGVGSEQFF | TGTGCCAGCATGACGGGAGTGGGGAGTGAGCAGTTCTTC
NA | NA | TRBJ2-1 | TRBV5-1 | CASSSYRDEQFF | TGCGCCAGCAGCTCCTACCGGGATGAGCAGTTCTTC
NA | NA | TRBJ1-5 | TRBV6-4 | CASTDCGAGSNQPQHF | TGTGCCAGCACCGATTGTGGGGCCGGCAGCAATCAGCCCCAGCATTTT
NA | NA | TRBJ1-1 | TRBV5-4 | CASSPGELTEAFF | TGTGCCAGCAGCCCGGGGGAGCTCACTGAAGCTTTCTTT
NA | NA | TRBJ1-6 | TRBV28 | CASSLTGEGHNSPLHF | TGTGCCAGCAGCCTTACCGGGGAGGGTCATAATTCACCCCTCCACTTT
TRBD1 | NA | TRBJ2-1 | TRBV7-7 | CASSRDRESYNEQFF | TGTGCTAGCAGCCGTGACAGGGAGTCGTACAATGAGCAGTTCTTC
TRBD1 | NA | TRBJ1-1 | TRBV5-1 | CASSSGQGLEAFF | TGCGCCAGCAGCTCGGGACAGGGGCTTGAAGCTTTCTTT
NA | NA | TRBJ2-2 | TRBV7-2 | CASSPEVGGTGELFF | TGTGCCAGCAGCCCCGAGGTAGGGGGCACCGGGGAGCTGTTTTTT
NA | few | TRBJ2-7 | TRBV6-5 | CASSYQYGTLEQYF | TGTGCCAGCAGTTACCAGTACGGGACTCTCGAGCAGTACTTC
TRBD2 | NA | TRBJ2-1 | TRBV11-2 | CASSLDRGRATPQFF | TGTGCCAGCAGCTTAGATCGCGGGAGGGCTACTCCGCAGTTCTTC
TRBD1 | NA | TRBJ2-3 | TRBV5-4 | CASSSSGGGTDTQYF | TGTGCCAGCAGCTCTTCAGGGGGTGGGACAGATACGCAGTATTTT
NA | NA | TRBJ2-3 | TRBV15 | CATSGGPHFTDTQYF | TGTGCCACCAGTGGAGGCCCACACTTCACAGATACGCAGTATTTT
NA | NA | TRBJ1-4 | TRBV19 | CASIPSEKLFF | TGTGCCAGTATCCCCAGTGAAAAACTGTTTTTT
TRBD2 | NA | TRBJ2-3 | TRBV9 | CASSFLAGRPSSTDTQYF | TGTGCCAGCAGCTTCCTAGCGGGAAGGCCCTCTAGCACAGATACGCAGTATTTT
NA | NA | TRBJ2-5 | TRBV7-6 | CASGGQETQYF | TGTGCCAGCGGCGGCCAAGAGACCCAGTACTTC
TRBD1 | NA | TRBJ2-7 | TRBV18 | CASSVPGTGRYEQYF | TGTGCCAGCTCTGTCCCCGGGACAGGGCGCTACGAGCAGTACTTC
NA | NA | TRBJ2-7 | TRBV27 | CASSIAAGAITYEQYF | TGTGCCAGCAGTATAGCGGCGGGGGCGATCACCTACGAGCAGTACTTC
NA | NA | TRBJ2-6 | TRBV30 | CAWGPGAGANVLTF | TGTGCCTGGGGCCCCGGGGCTGGGGCCAACGTCCTGACTTTC
TRBD1 | NA | TRBJ1-5 | TRBV7-8 | CASSFTGANQPQHF | TGTGCCAGCAGCTTTACAGGGGCCAATCAGCCCCAGCATTTT
TRBD2 | NA | TRBJ2-1 | TRBV5-1 | CASSSAGGEQFF | TGCGCCAGCAGCTCAGCGGGAGGTGAGCAGTTCTTC
NA | NA | TRBJ1-6 | TRBV30 | CAWTWGSYNSPLHF | TGTGCCTGGACCTGGGGCAGTTATAATTCACCCCTCCACTTT
TRBD2 | few | TRBJ2-1 | TRBV7-2 | CASSYRGLDVEQFF | TGTGCCAGCAGCTATAGGGGACTAGATGTTGAGCAGTTCTTC
TRBD1 | NA | TRBJ2-1 | TRBV7-9 | CASSTTEMSGQDNEQFF | TGTGCCAGCAGCACGACCGAAATGTCGGGACAGGACAATGAGCAGTTCTTC
NA | NA | TRBJ2-3 | TRBV18 | CASSPLDSVRDTQYF | TGTGCCAGCTCACCCTTGGATAGCGTGAGAGATACGCAGTATTTT
NA | NA | TRBJ2-7 | TRBV11-2 | CASSSERTTYEQYF | TGTGCCAGCAGCTCCGAGCGAACTACCTACGAGCAGTACTTC
TRBD2 | NA | TRBJ2-7 | TRBV7-6 | CASSPTSGSLEQYF | TGTGCCAGCAGCCCGACTAGCGGGAGTCTCGAGCAGTACTTC
TRBD2 | few | TRBJ2-5 | TRBV11-2 | CASSLALAGGGTQYF | TGTGCCAGCAGCTTAGCTTTAGCGGGAGGAGGGACCCAGTACTTC
TRBD2 | NA | TRBJ2-1 | TRBV19 | CASSKGLAGGNEQFF | TGTGCCAGTAGTAAGGGGCTAGCGGGAGGAAATGAGCAGTTCTTC
TRBD1 | few | TRBJ1-6 | TRBV7-2 | CASSLRTPGQGRNSPLHF | TGTGCCAGCAGCTTACGAACTCCGGGACAGGGCAGGAATTCACCCCTCCACTTT
NA | once | TRBJ2-5 | TRBV4-1 | CASSQQKLTATGGRETQYF | TGCGCCAGCAGCCAACAAAAATTAACAGCGACCGGGGGACGAGAGACCCAGTACTTC
NA | NA | TRBJ2-2 | TRBV28 | CASSQSTGELFF | TGTGCCAGCAGCCAATCCACCGGGGAGCTGTTTTTT
NA | NA | TRBJ1-1 | TRBV7-2 | CASSFQQGLNTEAFF | TGTGCCAGCAGCTTTCAACAAGGACTAAACACTGAAGCTTTCTTT
TRBD2 | NA | TRBJ2-1 | TRBV9 | CASNPGIAGGRGEQFF | TGTGCCAGCAACCCCGGGATAGCGGGAGGGCGGGGTGAGCAGTTCTTC
TRBD1 | NA | TRBJ2-1 | TRBV19 | CASRGQGAYNEQFF | TGTGCCAGTAGGGGACAGGGGGCATACAATGAGCAGTTCTTC